This TCR beta chain was captured by sequencing in a study of blood T cells in healthy people across ages. Study-wide context: Template switching recovered approximately one barcoded beta molecule for every two T cells.

Trimming stripped 6 bases from V and 5 bases from J, with 16 bases between. Germline V gene sequence: CDR1 MNHNY, CDR2 SVGAGI (reference sequence). CDR3 length: 14 residues. A J-beta primer mix and a sample-barcoded 5' primer were used in a second PCR of about 7 to 12 cycles. Individual samples furnished no less than 2.5 million CDR3-containing paired-end reads apiece. TCRdb processed the 5' RACE reads anew with MiXCR; each CDR3 protein has one entry. The sample has 450,000 to 700,000 distinct CDR3 sequences, roughly a quarter seen once. A few counts support this clonotype. Its target is not known. Findings and limits, study-wide: Possibly, changes in expanded clonotypes were confounded because donor CMV status was unknown. Since the PBMCs were unsorted, naive and antigen-experienced cells could not be conclusively compared.

This receptor was obtained from a woman aged 70-85 years in good health. This chain joins TRBV6-6 and TRBJ2-5; possible D gene TRBD2, 6 bases. The sample comprised blood. This chain's CDR3 is CASSHGGGLETQYF. The CDR3 DNA sequence: TGTGCCAGCAGCCACGGGGGAGGATTGGAGACCCAGTACTTC.